This T cell receptor (beta chain) was found in a study of T cell changes during pregnancy in multiple sclerosis. Clones were read by immunoSEQ multiplex PCR, and TCRdb kept only the in-frame ones, dropping some. This repertoire shows roughly 45,000 clones, just under 95% found once; its top ten account for over 4.5%. This CDR3 comprises 16 residues. In germline, CDR1 is SGHTA, CDR2 FQGNSA. V was cut by 5 bases and J by 0 bases, with 16 bases left in between. The sequence derives from a female donor with multiple sclerosis, enrolled in a pregnancy study. Specimen: CD8+ T cells from peripheral blood mononuclear cells, collected in the first trimester of pregnancy. The rearrangement joins TRBV7-2 to TRBJ2-5, with unresolved D. This CDR3 is CASSHPPFEYQETQYF. The CDR3 DNA follows: TGTGCCAGCAGCCACCCCCCTTTCGAGTACCAAGAGACCCAGTACTTC.